The rows below give T cell receptor beta chains drawn from one sample of a study of blood T cells in healthy people across ages. TCRdb reprocessed the 5' RACE reads with MiXCR, giving one entry per CDR3 protein. Among roughly 800,000 distinct CDR3 sequences listed, roughly 25% were seen once. This sample was also put to use in a study of T cells of mothers and their children.

The sample consisted of blood. The receptors here all came from a boy younger than 18 in good health. CDR3s include the opening cysteine and the closing phenylalanine or tryptophan. Each record gives: V gene, D gene, clone size, J gene, CDR3 protein, CDR3 DNA. The D gene is left open where the match is weak. Size is stated for part of the rows, as once, few or many counts, or as a class when the clone is expanded.

V: TRBV6-5; D: .; size: .; J: TRBJ2-7; CDR3: CATTRDYEQYF; DNA: TGTGCCACCACCCGGGACTACGAGCAGTACTTC
V: TRBV5-1; D: TRBD1; size: few; J: TRBJ2-4; CDR3: CASSPPDRGRNIQYF; DNA: TGCGCCAGCAGCCCGCCGGACAGGGGGCGAAACATTCAGTACTTC
V: TRBV20-1; D: .; size: few; J: TRBJ2-5; CDR3: CSARAPSTFQEAQYF; DNA: TGCAGTGCTAGAGCACCATCCACTTTCCAAGAGGCCCAGTACTTC
V: TRBV12-3/TRBV12-4; D: .; size: .; J: TRBJ1-3; CDR3: CASSSTTTGLNGNTIYF; DNA: TGTGCCAGCAGTTCCACTACGACAGGATTAAATGGAAACACCATATATTTT
V: TRBV6-5; D: .; size: .; J: TRBJ1-4; CDR3: CASSYSPQGEKLFF; DNA: TGTGCCAGCAGTTACTCCCCTCAGGGTGAAAAACTGTTTTTT
V: TRBV5-1; D: .; size: .; J: TRBJ2-3; CDR3: CASRGGLNTDTQYF; DNA: TGCGCCAGCAGGGGCGGCCTTAACACAGATACGCAGTATTTT
V: TRBV20-1; D: .; size: few; J: TRBJ2-5; CDR3: CSAQGGESETQYF; DNA: TGCAGTGCCCAGGGCGGGGAGTCAGAGACCCAGTACTTC
V: TRBV7-9; D: TRBD1; size: .; J: TRBJ2-5; CDR3: CASSPAAAGGMWQETQYF; DNA: TGTGCCAGCAGCCCCGCTGCGGCAGGGGGCATGTGGCAAGAGACCCAGTACTTC
V: TRBV11-1; D: TRBD2; size: few; J: TRBJ2-3; CDR3: CASSLARRGLAMTDTQYF; DNA: TGTGCCAGCAGCTTAGCGCGTAGAGGACTAGCCATGACAGATACGCAGTATTTT
V: TRBV28; D: .; size: few; J: TRBJ2-1; CDR3: CASSPPYLVGVDEQFF; DNA: TGTGCCAGCAGTCCACCCTACCTAGTAGGAGTCGATGAGCAGTTCTTC
V: TRBV28; D: .; size: .; J: TRBJ2-1; CDR3: CASSLGPTYNEQFF; DNA: TGTGCCAGCAGTTTGGGGCCAACCTACAATGAGCAGTTCTTC
V: TRBV20-1; D: TRBD1; size: .; J: TRBJ1-5; CDR3: CSARSDRDQPQHF; DNA: TGCAGTGCTAGATCCGACAGGGATCAGCCCCAGCATTTT
V: TRBV4-1; D: .; size: .; J: TRBJ2-7; CDR3: CASSIDQGGYEQYF; DNA: TGCGCCAGCAGCATCGATCAGGGCGGCTACGAGCAGTACTTC
V: TRBV3-1; D: .; size: few; J: TRBJ1-5; CDR3: CASSQDNQPQHF; DNA: TGTGCCAGCAGCCAGGACAATCAGCCCCAGCATTTT
V: TRBV29-1; D: TRBD1; size: .; J: TRBJ2-1; CDR3: CSAPQGVGYNEQFF; DNA: TGCAGCGCCCCACAGGGGGTGGGCTACAATGAGCAGTTCTTC
V: TRBV9; D: .; size: .; J: TRBJ1-5; CDR3: CASSAPGSNQPQHF; DNA: TGTGCCAGCAGCGCCCCGGGGAGCAATCAGCCCCAGCATTTT
V: TRBV5-4; D: .; size: .; J: TRBJ2-3; CDR3: CAGSPHTDTQYF; DNA: TGTGCCGGCAGCCCGCACACAGATACGCAGTATTTT
V: TRBV7-9; D: .; size: .; J: TRBJ1-5; CDR3: CASSYDSSNQPQHF; DNA: TGTGCCAGCAGCTACGACAGTAGCAATCAGCCCCAGCATTTT
V: TRBV20-1; D: TRBD2; size: few; J: TRBJ2-1; CDR3: CSARVDSGGGEQFF; DNA: TGCAGTGCTAGAGTTGATAGCGGGGGAGGCGAGCAGTTCTTC
V: TRBV29-1; D: TRBD2; size: .; J: TRBJ2-3; CDR3: CSVEEWAGDPDTQYF; DNA: TGCAGCGTTGAAGAGTGGGCGGGAGACCCAGATACGCAGTATTTT
V: TRBV18; D: .; size: .; J: TRBJ1-1; CDR3: CASSPQKADTGAFF; DNA: TGTGCCAGCTCACCACAGAAGGCGGACACTGGAGCTTTCTTT